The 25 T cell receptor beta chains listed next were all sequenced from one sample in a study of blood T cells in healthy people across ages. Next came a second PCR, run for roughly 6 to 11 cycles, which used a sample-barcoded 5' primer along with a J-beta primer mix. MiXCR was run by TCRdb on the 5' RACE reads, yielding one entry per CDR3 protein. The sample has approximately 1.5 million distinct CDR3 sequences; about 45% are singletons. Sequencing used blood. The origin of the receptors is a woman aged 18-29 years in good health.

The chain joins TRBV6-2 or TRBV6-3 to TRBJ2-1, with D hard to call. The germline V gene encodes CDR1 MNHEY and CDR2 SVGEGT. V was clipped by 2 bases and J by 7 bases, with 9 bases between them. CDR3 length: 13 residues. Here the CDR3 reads CASSYHYGNEQFF. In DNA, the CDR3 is TGTGCCAGCAGTTACCATTATGGGAATGAGCAGTTCTTC.

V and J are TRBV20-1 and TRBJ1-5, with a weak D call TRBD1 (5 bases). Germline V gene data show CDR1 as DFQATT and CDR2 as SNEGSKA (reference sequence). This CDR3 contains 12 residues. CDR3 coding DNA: TGCCGATCTCCCGGGGCAAGCCAGCCCCAGCATTTT. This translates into CRSPGASQPQHF.

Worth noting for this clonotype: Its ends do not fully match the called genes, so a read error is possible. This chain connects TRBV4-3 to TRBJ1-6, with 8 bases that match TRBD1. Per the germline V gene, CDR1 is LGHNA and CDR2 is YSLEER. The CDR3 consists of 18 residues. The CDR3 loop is CAGSQGSDREGYNSPLHF. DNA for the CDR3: TGCGCCGGCAGCCAGGGCTCGGACAGGGAAGGCTATAATTCACCCCTCCACTTT.

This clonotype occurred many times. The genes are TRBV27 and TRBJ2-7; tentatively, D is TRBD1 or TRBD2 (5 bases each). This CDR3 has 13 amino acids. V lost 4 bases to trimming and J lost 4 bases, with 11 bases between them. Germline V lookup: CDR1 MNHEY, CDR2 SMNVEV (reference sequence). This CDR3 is CASSSGGGYEQYF. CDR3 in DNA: TGTGCCAGCAGTTCGGGTGGGGGATACGAGCAGTACTTC.

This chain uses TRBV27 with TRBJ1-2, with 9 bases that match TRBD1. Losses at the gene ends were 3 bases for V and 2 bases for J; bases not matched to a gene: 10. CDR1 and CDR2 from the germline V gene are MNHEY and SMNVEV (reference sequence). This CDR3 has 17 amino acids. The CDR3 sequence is CASSFKGQGRSNYGYTF. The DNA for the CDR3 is TGTGCCAGCAGTTTCAAGGGACAGGGAAGGTCGAACTATGGCTACACCTTC.

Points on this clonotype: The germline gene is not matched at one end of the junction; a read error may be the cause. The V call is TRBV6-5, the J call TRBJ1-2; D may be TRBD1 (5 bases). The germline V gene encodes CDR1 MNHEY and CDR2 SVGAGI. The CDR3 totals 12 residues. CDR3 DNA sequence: TGTGCCAGCAGGTACTCCGGGGCCGGCTACACCTTC. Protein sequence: CASRYSGAGYTF.

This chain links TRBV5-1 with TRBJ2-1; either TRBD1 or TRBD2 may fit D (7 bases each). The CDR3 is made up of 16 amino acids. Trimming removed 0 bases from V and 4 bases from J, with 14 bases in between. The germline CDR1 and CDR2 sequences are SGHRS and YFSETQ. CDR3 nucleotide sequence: TGCGCCAGCAGCTTGGGCGGGGGACAGCGGTACAATGAGCAGTTCTTC. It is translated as CASSLGGGQRYNEQFF.

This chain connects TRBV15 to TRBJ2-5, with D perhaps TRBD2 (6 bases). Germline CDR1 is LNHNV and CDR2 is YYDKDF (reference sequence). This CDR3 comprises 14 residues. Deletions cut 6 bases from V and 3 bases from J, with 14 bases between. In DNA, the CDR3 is TGTGCCACCAGTACCGGGAGCATAAAAGAGACCCAGTACTTC. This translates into CATSTGSIKETQYF.

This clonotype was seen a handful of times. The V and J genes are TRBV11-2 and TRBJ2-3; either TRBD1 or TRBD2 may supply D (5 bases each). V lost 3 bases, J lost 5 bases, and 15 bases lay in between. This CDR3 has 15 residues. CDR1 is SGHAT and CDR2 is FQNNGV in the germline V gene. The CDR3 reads CASSLNGAPGDTQYF. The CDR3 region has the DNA TGTGCCAGCAGCTTGAACGGGGCGCCAGGAGATACGCAGTATTTT. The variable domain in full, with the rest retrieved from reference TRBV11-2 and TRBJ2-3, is EAGVAQSPRYKIIEKRQSVAFWCNPISGHATLYWYQQILGQGPKLLIQFQNNGVVDDSQLPKDRFSAERLKGVDSTLKIQPAKLEDSAVYLCASSLNGAPGDTQYFGPGTRLTVL.

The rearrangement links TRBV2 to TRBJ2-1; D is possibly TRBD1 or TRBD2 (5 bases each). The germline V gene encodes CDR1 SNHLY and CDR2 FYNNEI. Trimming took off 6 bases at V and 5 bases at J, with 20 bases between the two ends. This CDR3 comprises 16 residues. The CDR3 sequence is CASSYDLGTGNNEQFF. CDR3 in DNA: TGTGCCAGCAGCTACGACCTCGGGACGGGAAACAATGAGCAGTTCTTC. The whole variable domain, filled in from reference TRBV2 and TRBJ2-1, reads EPEVTQTPSHQVTQMGQEVILRCVPISNHLYFYWYRQILGQKVEFLVSFYNNEISEKSEIFDDQFSVERPDGSNFTLKIRSTKLEDSAMYFCASSYDLGTGNNEQFFGPGTRLTVL.

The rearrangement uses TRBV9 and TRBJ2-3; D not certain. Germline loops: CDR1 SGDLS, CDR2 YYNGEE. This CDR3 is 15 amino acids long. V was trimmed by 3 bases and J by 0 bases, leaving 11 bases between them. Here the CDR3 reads CASSARHTSTDTQYF. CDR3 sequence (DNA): TGTGCCAGCAGCGCACGACATACTAGCACAGATACGCAGTATTTT.

CDR3 DNA sequence: TGTGCCAGCAGCCAAGTTAGGGGACAGAACACTGAAGCTTTCTTT. It specifies CASSQVRGQNTEAFF. The chain carries TRBV14 and TRBJ1-1; weak D call: TRBD1 (6 bases). V was pared by 1 base and J by 1 base, with 10 bases between. The V gene's germline CDR1 is SGHDN and CDR2 FVKESK. The length of the CDR3 is 15 residues.

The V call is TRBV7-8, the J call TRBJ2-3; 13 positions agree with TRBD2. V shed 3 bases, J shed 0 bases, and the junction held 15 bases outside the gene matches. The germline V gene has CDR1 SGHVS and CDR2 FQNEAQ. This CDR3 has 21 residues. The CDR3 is CASSFWVGLAGELTSTDTQYF. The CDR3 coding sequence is TGTGCCAGCAGCTTCTGGGTTGGACTAGCGGGGGAGTTAACTAGCACAGATACGCAGTATTTT.

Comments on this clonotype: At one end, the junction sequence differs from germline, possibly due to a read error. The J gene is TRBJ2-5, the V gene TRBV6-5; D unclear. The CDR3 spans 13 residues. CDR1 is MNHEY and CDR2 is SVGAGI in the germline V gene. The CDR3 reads CASYDRYQETQDF. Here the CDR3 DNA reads TGTGCCAGTTACGACCGGTACCAAGAGACCCAGGACTTC.

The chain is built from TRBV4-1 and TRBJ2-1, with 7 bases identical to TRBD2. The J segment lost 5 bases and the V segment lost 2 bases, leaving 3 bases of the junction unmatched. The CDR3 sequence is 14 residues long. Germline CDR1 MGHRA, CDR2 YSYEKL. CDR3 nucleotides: TGCGCCAGCAGCCAACGGGCGGGGGACAATGAGCAGTTCTTC. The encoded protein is CASSQRAGDNEQFF.

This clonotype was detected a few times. The CDR3 protein is CASSLKGVLQSNEQFF. Written as DNA, the CDR3 is TGTGCCAGCAGCTTAAAGGGGGTCCTACAATCAAATGAGCAGTTCTTC. This chain connects TRBV7-9 to TRBJ2-1, with D maybe TRBD1 (6 bases). The germline CDR1 and CDR2 sequences are SEHNR and FQNEAQ (reference sequence). This CDR3 has 16 amino acids. Trimming removed 2 bases from V and 7 bases from J, with 18 bases in between.

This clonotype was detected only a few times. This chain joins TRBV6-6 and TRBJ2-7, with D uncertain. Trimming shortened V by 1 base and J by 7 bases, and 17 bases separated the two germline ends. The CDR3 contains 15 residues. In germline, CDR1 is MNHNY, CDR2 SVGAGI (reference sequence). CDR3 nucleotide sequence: TGTGCCAGCAGTTACTTGGGCAGGCCCGCCTCGGAGCAGTACTTC. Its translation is CASSYLGRPASEQYF.

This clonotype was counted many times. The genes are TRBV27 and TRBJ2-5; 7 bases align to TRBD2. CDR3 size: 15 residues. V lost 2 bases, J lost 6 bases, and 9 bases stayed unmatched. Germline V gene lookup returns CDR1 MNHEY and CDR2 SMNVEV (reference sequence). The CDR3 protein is CASSLEGLERKTQYF. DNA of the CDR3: TGTGCCAGCAGTTTAGAAGGACTAGAGAGAAAGACCCAGTACTTC.

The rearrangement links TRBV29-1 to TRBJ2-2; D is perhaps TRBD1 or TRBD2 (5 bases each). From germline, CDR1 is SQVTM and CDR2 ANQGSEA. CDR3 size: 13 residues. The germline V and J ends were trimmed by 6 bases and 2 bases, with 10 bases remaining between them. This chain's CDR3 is CSVGDVNTGELFF. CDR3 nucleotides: TGCAGCGTAGGGGACGTTAACACCGGGGAGCTGTTTTTT.

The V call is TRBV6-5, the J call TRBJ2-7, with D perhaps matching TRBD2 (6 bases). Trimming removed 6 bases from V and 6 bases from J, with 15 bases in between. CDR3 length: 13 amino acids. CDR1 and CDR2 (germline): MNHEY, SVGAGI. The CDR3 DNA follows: TGTGCCAGCAGCCAGTCTATGGGGGGCGAGCAGTACTTC. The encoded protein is CASSQSMGGEQYF.

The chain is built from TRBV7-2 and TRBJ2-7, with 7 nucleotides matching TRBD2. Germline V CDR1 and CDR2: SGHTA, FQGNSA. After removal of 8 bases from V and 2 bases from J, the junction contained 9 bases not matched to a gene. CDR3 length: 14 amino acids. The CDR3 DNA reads TGTGCCAGCGCCCGGGGAGGGTCTCCCTACGAGCAGTACTTC. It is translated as CASARGGSPYEQYF.

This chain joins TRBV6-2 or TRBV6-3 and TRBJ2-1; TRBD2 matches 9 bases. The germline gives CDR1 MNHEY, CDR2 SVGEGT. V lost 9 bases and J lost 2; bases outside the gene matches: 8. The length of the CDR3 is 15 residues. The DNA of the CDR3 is TGTGCCAGTCATAGGGGCGGGGGGGCCTACAATGAGCAGTTCTTC. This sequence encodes CASHRGGGAYNEQFF.

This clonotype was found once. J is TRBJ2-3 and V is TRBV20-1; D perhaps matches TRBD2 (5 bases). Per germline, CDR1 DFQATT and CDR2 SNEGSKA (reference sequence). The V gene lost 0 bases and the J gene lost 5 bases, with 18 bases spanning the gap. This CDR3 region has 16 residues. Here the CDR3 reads CSARDLFAQRRDTQYF. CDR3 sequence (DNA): TGCAGTGCTAGAGATCTCTTTGCCCAGCGGAGAGATACGCAGTATTTT.

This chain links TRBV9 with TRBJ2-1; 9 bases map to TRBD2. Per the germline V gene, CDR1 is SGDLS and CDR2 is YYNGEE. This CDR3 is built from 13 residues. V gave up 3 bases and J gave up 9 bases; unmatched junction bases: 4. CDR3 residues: CASSDGTSSEQFF. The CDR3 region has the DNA TGTGCCAGCAGCGACGGGACTAGCTCTGAGCAGTTCTTC.

The CDR3 here is CASSLGRDRVITYNEQYF. CDR3 DNA: TGTGCCAGCAGCTTAGGAAGAGACAGGGTAATCACCTACAATGAGCAGTACTTC. This chain joins TRBV7-8 and TRBJ2-7, with 7 bases lining up with TRBD1. The V gene end was trimmed by 1 base and the J gene end by 7 bases; junction bases not matched to a gene: 19. CDR3 length: 18 residues. Germline loops: CDR1 SGHVS, CDR2 FQNEAQ.